Detailed here is one T cell receptor beta chain. Its antigen is currently unknown. This entry belongs to a study of human versus mouse CDR3 diversity and MHC coevolution. Study-wide findings and caveats: Human CDR3s averaged more deletions and insertions than mouse CDR3s. Among all groups, most of the three human donors showed least clonal inequality. Roughly 6 MHC II alleles selected the human T cells.

Assay: immunoSEQ multiplex PCR; the TCRdb copy retains only in-frame clones and omits some. Of roughly 80,000 clones in the sample, about 93% are singletons; the top ten hold over 1.3%. Trimming took 6 bases from V and 1 from J, leaving 11 bases between them. Germline CDR1 is SNHLY and CDR2 is FYNNEI. This CDR3 contains 14 residues. The chain has TRBV2 and TRBJ2-3; no definite D call. Sequenced sample: naive CD4+ T cells from blood. Regarding subset: CD45RO-negative CD62L-positive naive CD4 T cells. This TCR derives from a person aged 30 to 69 in good health. The CDR3 DNA reads TGTGCCAGCAGGACACTCCTTGGCACAGATACGCAGTATTTT. Protein: CASRTLLGTDTQYF.